One sample yielded the 5 T cell receptor beta chains listed below, sequenced in a study of T cells after yellow fever vaccination. TCRdb recomputed calls from the 5' RACE reads with MiXCR, one row per CDR3 protein. The sample includes nearly 300,000 distinct CDR3 sequences, 8.7% of them seen just once. The sequencing used CD4+ T cells sorted from PBMCs, collected 5 days after the yellow fever booster vaccination. The receptors derive from a man between 18 and 35 years old who received the YFV17D yellow fever vaccine.

Many counts were recorded for this clonotype. The chain combines TRBV5-1 with TRBJ2-7, with no clear D. The CDR3 sequence is 14 residues long. CDR1 is SGHRS and CDR2 is YFSETQ in the germline V gene. Trimming took off 4 bases at V and 0 bases at J, with 11 bases between the two ends. This CDR3 is CASSVNSLSYEQYV. The CDR3 bases are TGCGCCAGCAGCGTGAATAGCCTCTCCTACGAGCAGTACGTC.

The table lists this clonotype with a few counts. The rearrangement uses TRBV7-7 and TRBJ2-3, with D possibly TRBD2 on 6 matching bases. This CDR3 spans 13 amino acids. Trimming removed 4 bases from V and 11 bases from J, with 16 bases in between. CDR1 is SSHAT and CDR2 is FNYEAQ in the germline V gene (reference sequence). CDR3 residues: CASSSEGTAGQYF. CDR3 in DNA: TGTGCCAGCAGCTCGGAGGGGACCGCGGGGCAGTATTTT.

V usage is TRBV25-1 and J usage is TRBJ2-2; D tentatively fits TRBD1 or TRBD2 (5 bases each). CDR1 and CDR2 from the germline V gene are MGHDK and SYGVNS. V lost 0 bases, J lost 6 bases, and 8 bases lay in between. This CDR3 comprises 14 residues. The chain's CDR3 is CASSEYRGAGELFF. CDR3 DNA: TGTGCCAGCAGTGAATACCGGGGCGCCGGGGAGCTGTTTTTT.

This clonotype has a handful of counts. This sequence joins TRBV10-1 and TRBJ2-2; D gene ambiguous. Trimming took 2 bases from V and 0 from J, leaving 10 bases between them. Germline V gene sequence: CDR1 WNHNN, CDR2 SYGVQD (reference sequence). This CDR3 is built from 16 residues. CDR3 DNA sequence: TGCGCCAGCAGTGAGGTCTCGAGTACGAACACCGGGGAGCTGTTTTTT. Protein sequence: CASSEVSSTNTGELFF.

The chain joins TRBV6-6 to TRBJ2-1; perhaps TRBD1 as D (8 bases). CDR1 and CDR2 (germline): MNHNY, SVGAGI (reference sequence). Deletions cut 5 bases from V and 7 bases from J, with 12 bases between. The CDR3 contains 13 residues. The CDR3 spells CASSEQGGNEQFF. The CDR3 DNA reads as TGTGCCAGCAGTGAACAGGGGGGGAATGAGCAGTTCTTC.